This TCR beta chain appears in the sequencing data of a study of blood T cells in healthy people across ages. Whole-study results and caveats: Greater diversity and more naive CD4+ cells were seen in long-lived donors than in aged donors. Per million T cells, the diversity of TCR beta decreased roughly linearly as age advanced.

Roughly 9.5 milliliters of peripheral blood were drawn from each donor into EDTA-treated tubes. Sample-barcoded 5' priming and a J-beta primer mix drove a second PCR of about 7 to 12 cycles. TCRdb re-called the 5' RACE reads through MiXCR, storing one row per CDR3 protein. Among approximately 880,000 distinct CDR3 sequences listed, 45% to 50% were seen once. This clonotype appeared a few times. Antigen: not known. The V gene's germline CDR1 is DFQATT and CDR2 SNEGSKA (reference sequence). J was trimmed by 7 bases and V by 0 bases; bases with no gene match: 6. There are 14 residues in the CDR3. The sequence derives from a man between 25 and 39 years old in good health. The chain combines TRBV20-1 with TRBJ2-3, with 8 bases matching TRBD2. Sequencing was done on a sample of blood. The CDR3 bases are TGCAGTGCTAGAGATGCGGGGGGCCTGAATACGCAGTATTTT. Translated: CSARDAGGLNTQYF.